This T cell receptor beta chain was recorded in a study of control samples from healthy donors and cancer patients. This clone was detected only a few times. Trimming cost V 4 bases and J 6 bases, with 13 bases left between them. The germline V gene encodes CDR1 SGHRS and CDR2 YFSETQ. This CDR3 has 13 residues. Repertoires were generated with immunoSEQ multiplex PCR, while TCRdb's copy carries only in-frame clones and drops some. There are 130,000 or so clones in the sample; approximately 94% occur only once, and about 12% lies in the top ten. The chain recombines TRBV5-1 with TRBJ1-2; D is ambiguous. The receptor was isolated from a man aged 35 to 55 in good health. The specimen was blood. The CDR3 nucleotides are TGCGCCAGCAGCGCGGGAAATGGGGATGGCTACACCTTC. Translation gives CASSAGNGDGYTF.